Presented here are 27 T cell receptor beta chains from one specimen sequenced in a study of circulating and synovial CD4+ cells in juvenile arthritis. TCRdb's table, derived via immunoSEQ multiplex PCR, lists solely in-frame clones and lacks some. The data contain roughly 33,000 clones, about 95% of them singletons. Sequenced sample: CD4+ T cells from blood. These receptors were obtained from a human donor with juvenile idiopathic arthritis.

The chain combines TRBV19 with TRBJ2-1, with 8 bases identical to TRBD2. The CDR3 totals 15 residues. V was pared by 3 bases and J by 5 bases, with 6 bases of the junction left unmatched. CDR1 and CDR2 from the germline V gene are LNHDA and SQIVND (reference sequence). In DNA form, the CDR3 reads TGTGCCAGTAGTATCGGGGGGGGTATCCACAATGAGCAGTTCTTC. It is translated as CASSIGGGIHNEQFF.

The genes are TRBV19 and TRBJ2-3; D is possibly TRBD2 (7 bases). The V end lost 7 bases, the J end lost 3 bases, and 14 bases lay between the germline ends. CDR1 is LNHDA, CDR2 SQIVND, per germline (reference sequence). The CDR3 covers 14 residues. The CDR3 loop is CASKAGATTDTQYF. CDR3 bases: TGTGCCAGTAAGGCGGGGGCGACGACAGATACGCAGTATTTT.

The CDR3 DNA sequence: TGTGCCAGCAGCCGCAGGGAGGGTAGCAATCAGCCCCAGCATTTT. Protein product: CASSRREGSNQPQHF. The chain couples TRBV6-5 to TRBJ1-5, with D tentatively TRBD1 (5 bases). V was cut by 6 bases and J by 0 bases, with 12 bases left in between. CDR1 MNHEY and CDR2 SVGAGI come from the germline V gene. The CDR3 has 15 residues.

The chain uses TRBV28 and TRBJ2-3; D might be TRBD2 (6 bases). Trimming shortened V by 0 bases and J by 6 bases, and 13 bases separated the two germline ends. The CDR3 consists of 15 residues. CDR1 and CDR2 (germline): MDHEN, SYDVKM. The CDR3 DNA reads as TGTGCCAGCAGTTTATGGGGGGTTGGGGGGGATACGCAGTATTTT. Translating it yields CASSLWGVGGDTQYF. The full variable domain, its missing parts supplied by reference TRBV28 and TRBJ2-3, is DVKVTQSSRYLVKRTGEKVFLECVQDMDHENMFWYRQDPGLGLRLIYFSYDVKMKEKGDIPEGYSVSREKKERFSLILESASTNQTSMYLCASSLWGVGGDTQYFGPGTRLTVL.

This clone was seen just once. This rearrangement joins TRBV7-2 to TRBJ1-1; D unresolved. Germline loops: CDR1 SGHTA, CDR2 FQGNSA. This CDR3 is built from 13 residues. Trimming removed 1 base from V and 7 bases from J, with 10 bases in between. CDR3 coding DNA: TGTGCCAGCAGCTTAGGAGGGTGGGGTGAAGCTTTCTTT. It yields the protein CASSLGGWGEAFF.

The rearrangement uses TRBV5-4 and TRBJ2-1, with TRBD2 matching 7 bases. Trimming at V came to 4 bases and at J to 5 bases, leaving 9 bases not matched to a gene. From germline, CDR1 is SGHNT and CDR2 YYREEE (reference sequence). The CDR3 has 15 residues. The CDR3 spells CASSDPGLTNNEQFF. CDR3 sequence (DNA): TGTGCCAGCAGCGATCCGGGACTAACTAACAATGAGCAGTTCTTC. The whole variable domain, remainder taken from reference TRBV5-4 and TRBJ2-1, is ETGVTQSPTHLIKTRGQQVTLRCSSQSGHNTVSWYQQALGQGPQFIFQYYREEENGRGNFPPRFSGLQFPNYSSELNVNALELDDSALYLCASSDPGLTNNEQFFGPGTRLTVL.

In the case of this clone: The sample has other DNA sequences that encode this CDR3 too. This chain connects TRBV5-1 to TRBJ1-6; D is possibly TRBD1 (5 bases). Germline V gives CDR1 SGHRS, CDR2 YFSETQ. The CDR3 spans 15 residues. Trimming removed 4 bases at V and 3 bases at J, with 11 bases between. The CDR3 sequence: CASSPPGDYNSPLHF. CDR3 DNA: TGCGCCAGCAGCCCGCCGGGGGACTATAATTCACCCCTCCACTTT.

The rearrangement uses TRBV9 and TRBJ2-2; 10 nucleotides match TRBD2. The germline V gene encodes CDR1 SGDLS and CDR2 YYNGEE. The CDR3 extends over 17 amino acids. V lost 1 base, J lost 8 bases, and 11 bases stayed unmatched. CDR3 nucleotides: TGTGCCAGCAGCGTACAGGGGGCTAGCGGGGGTTCTGGGGAGCTGTTTTTT. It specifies CASSVQGASGGSGELFF. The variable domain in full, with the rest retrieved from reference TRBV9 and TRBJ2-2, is DSGVTQTPKHLITATGQRVTLRCSPRSGDLSVYWYQQSLDQGLQFLIQYYNGEERAKGNILERFSAQQFPDLHSELNLSSLELGDSALYFCASSVQGASGGSGELFFGEGSRLTVL.

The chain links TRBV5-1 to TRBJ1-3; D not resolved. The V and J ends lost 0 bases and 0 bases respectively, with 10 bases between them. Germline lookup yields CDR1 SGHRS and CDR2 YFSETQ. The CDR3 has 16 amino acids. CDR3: CASSLDSSTSGNTIYF. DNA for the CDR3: TGCGCCAGCAGCTTGGATTCGTCTACCTCTGGAAACACCATATATTTT.

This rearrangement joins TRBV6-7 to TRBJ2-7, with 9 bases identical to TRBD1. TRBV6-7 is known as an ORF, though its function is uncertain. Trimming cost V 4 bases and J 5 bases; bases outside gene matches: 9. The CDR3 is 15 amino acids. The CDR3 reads CASSSDRGYAHEQYF. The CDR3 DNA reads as TGTGCCAGCAGTTCGGACAGGGGATATGCCCACGAGCAGTACTTC.

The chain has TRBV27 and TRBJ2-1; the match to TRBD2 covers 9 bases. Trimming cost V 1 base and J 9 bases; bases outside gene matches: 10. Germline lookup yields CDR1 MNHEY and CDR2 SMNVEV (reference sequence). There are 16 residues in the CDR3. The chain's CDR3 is CASSLFAGGPSSEQFF. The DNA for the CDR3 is TGTGCCAGCAGTTTATTTGCGGGGGGGCCTTCAAGTGAGCAGTTCTTC.

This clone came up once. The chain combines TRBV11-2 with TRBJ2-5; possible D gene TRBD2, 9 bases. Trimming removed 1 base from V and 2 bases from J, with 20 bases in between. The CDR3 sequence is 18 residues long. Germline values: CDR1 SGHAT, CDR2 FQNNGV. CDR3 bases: TGTGCCAGCAGCTTAGCGCTAGCGGGGACAGGAACACAAGAGACCCAGTACTTC. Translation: CASSLALAGTGTQETQYF. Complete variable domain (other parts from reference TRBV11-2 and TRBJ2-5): EAGVAQSPRYKIIEKRQSVAFWCNPISGHATLYWYQQILGQGPKLLIQFQNNGVVDDSQLPKDRFSAERLKGVDSTLKIQPAKLEDSAVYLCASSLALAGTGTQETQYFGPGTRLLVL.

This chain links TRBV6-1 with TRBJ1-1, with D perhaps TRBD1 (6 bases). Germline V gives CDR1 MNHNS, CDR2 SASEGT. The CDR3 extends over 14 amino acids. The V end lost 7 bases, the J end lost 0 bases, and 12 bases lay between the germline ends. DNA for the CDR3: TGTGCCAGCATCTGGACAGACATGAACACTGAAGCTTTCTTT. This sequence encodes CASIWTDMNTEAFF.

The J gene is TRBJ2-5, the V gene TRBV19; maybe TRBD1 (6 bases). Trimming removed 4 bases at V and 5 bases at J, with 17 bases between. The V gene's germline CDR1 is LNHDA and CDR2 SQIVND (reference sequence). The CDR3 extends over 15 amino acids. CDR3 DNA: TGTGCCAGTAGTAGGCAGACAGGTCTGGTTGAGACCCAGTACTTC. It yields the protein CASSRQTGLVETQYF.

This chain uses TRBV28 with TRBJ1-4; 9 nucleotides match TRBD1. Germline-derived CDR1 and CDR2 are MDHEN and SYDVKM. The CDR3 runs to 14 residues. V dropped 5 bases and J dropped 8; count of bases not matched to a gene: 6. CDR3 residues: CASSLRDRVEKLFF. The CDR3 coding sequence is TGTGCCAGCAGTCTGAGGGACAGGGTAGAAAAACTGTTTTTT.

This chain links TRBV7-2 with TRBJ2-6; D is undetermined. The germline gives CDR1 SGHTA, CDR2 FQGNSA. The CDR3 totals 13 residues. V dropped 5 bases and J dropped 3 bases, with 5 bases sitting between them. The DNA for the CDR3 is TGTGCCAGCAGCCGGTATGGGGCCAACGTCCTGACTTTC. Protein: CASSRYGANVLTF.

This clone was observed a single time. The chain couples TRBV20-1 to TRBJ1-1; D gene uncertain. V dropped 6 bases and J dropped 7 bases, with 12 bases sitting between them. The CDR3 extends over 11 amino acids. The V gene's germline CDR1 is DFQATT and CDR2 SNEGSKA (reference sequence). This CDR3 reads CSAGLEGEAFF. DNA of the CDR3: TGCAGTGCGGGTTTGGAGGGTGAAGCTTTCTTT.

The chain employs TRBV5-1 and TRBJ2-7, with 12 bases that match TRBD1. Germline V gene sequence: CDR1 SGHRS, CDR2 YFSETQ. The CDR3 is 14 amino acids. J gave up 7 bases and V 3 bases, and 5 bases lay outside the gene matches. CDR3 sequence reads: CASSSGQGAREQYF. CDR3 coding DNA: TGCGCCAGCAGCTCGGGACAGGGGGCTCGGGAGCAGTACTTC. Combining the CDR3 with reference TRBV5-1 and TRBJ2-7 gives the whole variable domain KAGVTQTPRYLIKTRGQQVTLSCSPISGHRSVSWYQQTPGQGLQFLFEYFSETQRNKGNFPGRFSGRQFSNSRSEMNVSTLELGDSALYLCASSSGQGAREQYFGPGTRLTVT.

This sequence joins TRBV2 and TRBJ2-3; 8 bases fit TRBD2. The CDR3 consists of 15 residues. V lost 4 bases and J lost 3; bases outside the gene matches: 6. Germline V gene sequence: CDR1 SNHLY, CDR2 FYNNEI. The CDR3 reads CASSVSGGRTDTQYF. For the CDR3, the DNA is TGTGCCAGCAGTGTAAGCGGGGGAAGGACAGATACGCAGTATTTT.

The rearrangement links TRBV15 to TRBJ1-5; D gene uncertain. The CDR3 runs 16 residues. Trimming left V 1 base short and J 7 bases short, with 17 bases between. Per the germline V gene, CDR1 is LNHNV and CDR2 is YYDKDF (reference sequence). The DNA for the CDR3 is TGTGCCACCAGCAGAGCTAGCGGGCTCCCTGGGCAGCCCCAGCATTTT. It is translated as CATSRASGLPGQPQHF.

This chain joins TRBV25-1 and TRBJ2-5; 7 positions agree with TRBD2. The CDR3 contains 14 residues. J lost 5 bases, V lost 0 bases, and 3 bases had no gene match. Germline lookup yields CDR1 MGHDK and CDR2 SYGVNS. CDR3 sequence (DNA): TGTGCCAGCAGTGAATACGGGGGAGGGGAGACCCAGTACTTC. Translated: CASSEYGGGETQYF.

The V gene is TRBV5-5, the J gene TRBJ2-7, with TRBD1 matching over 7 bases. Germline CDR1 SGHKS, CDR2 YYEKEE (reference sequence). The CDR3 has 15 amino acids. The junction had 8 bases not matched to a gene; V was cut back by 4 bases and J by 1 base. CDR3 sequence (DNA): TGTGCCAGCAGCCCCGGGGCAGGGGGATCCTACGAGCAGTACTTC. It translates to CASSPGAGGSYEQYF.

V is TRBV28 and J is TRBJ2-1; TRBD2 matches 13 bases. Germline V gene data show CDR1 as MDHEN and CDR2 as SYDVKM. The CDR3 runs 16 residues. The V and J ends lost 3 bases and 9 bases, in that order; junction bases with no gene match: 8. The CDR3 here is CASSFVGLAGDGEQFF. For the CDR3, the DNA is TGTGCCAGCAGTTTTGTAGGACTAGCGGGGGATGGTGAGCAGTTCTTC.

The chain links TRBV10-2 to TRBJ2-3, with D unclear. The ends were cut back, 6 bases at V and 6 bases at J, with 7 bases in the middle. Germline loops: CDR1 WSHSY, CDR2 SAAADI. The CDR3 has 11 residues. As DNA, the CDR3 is TGCGCCAGCAGCCACGGTGATACGCAGTATTTT. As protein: CASSHGDTQYF.

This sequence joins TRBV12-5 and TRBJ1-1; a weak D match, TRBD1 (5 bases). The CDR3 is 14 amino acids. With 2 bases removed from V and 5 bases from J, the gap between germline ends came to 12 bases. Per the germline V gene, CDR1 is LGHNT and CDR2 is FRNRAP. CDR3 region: CASGLIPGETEAFF. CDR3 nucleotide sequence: TGTGCTAGTGGTTTGATTCCGGGGGAAACTGAAGCTTTCTTT.

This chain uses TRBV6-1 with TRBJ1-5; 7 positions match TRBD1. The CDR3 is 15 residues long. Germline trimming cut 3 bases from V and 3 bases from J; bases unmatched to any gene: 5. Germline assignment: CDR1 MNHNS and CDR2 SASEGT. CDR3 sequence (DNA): TGTGCCAGCAGTGAGGGGGGACAGCTCAATCAGCCCCAGCATTTT. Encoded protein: CASSEGGQLNQPQHF.

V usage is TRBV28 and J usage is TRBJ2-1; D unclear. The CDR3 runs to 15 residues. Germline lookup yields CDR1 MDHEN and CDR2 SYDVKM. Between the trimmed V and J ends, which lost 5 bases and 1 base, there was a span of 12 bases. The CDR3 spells CASSRPGGSYNEQFF. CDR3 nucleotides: TGTGCCAGCAGTAGGCCGGGTGGGTCCTACAATGAGCAGTTCTTC. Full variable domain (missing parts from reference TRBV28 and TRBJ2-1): DVKVTQSSRYLVKRTGEKVFLECVQDMDHENMFWYRQDPGLGLRLIYFSYDVKMKEKGDIPEGYSVSREKKERFSLILESASTNQTSMYLCASSRPGGSYNEQFFGPGTRLTVL.